This T cell receptor beta chain was captured in a study of regulatory T cells in long-lasting Graves disease. CDR1 and CDR2 from the germline V gene are MDHEN and SYDVKM. The CDR3 has 14 amino acids. With 4 bases clipped from V and 7 bases from J, the junction kept 10 bases outside the gene matches. Sequencing libraries for TCR beta were prepared with iRepertoire HTBI primers and Arm-PCR of CDR3 regions. TCRdb independently ran MiXCR on the multiplex PCR reads; one entry per CDR3 protein. This sample carries roughly 450,000 distinct CDR3 sequences, less than 25% of them seen once, and the ten largest clones take less than 9%. Indicated time point: persistent/refractory GD, antithyroid drugs over 5 years with positive TRAb. PBMC RNA served as the TCR library source.

The TCR sequence derives from a female donor with Graves disease. This specimen consisted of peripheral blood mononuclear cells (PBMCs), obtained when the disease was refractory, from a patient treated with antithyroid drugs. The chain uses TRBV28 and TRBJ2-7; TRBD1 agrees at 7 bases. Here the CDR3 DNA reads TGTGCCAGCAGTTCCCTACGCGGACAGGTAGAGCAGTACTTC. Encoded protein: CASSSLRGQVEQYF.